The 29 T cell receptor beta chains below all came from one sample that was sequenced in a study of Graves' ophthalmopathy and Graves' hyperthyroidism. CDR3 regions of TCR beta were amplified from RNA transcripts. Second-round multiplex PCR came after a first-round RT-PCR that employed HTBI primers. Using its own MiXCR run on the multiplex PCR reads, TCRdb lists one record per CDR3 protein. This table has about 740,000 distinct CDR3 sequences, roughly two fifths appearing once. Sample: peripheral blood. The receptor source for this set is an adult man with Graves' ophthalmopathy.

This sequence joins TRBV10-3 and TRBJ2-7; 8 bases align to TRBD2. Germline loops: CDR1 ENHRY, CDR2 SYGVKD. This CDR3 is 14 amino acids long. J lost 6 bases, V lost 7 bases, and 11 bases had no gene match. CDR3 nucleotides: TGTGCCATCACCCGAGGGGCGGGGGGTGGCGAGCAGTACTTC. It encodes CAITRGAGGGEQYF.

This clonotype has only one observation. The chain links TRBV7-2 to TRBJ1-1; 8 bases match TRBD1. The CDR3 contains 13 residues. V gave up 5 bases and J gave up 5 bases; unmatched junction bases: 4. Germline lookup yields CDR1 SGHTA and CDR2 FQGNSA. CDR3 coding DNA: TGTGCCAGCAGCCCGACAGGGGAGACTGAAGCTTTCTTT. Encoded protein: CASSPTGETEAFF. Full variable domain (rest looked up from reference TRBV7-2 and TRBJ1-1): GAGVSQSPSNKVTEKGKDVELRCDPISGHTALYWYRQSLGQGLEFLIYFQGNSAPDKSGLPSDRFSAERTGGSVSTLTIQRTQQEDSAVYLCASSPTGETEAFFGQGTRLTVV.

The rearrangement uses TRBV28 and TRBJ1-1; no firm D call. The CDR3 runs 13 residues. V was cut by 7 bases and J by 1 base, with 10 bases left in between. Germline CDR1 is MDHEN and CDR2 is SYDVKM. The CDR3 DNA follows: TGTGCCAGCATCGAGTCGAGGAACACTGAAGCTTTCTTT. Translated: CASIESRNTEAFF.

This clonotype was picked up a small number of times. The rearrangement uses TRBV19 and TRBJ1-1, with D perhaps matching TRBD1 (6 bases). The CDR3 extends over 14 amino acids. Trimming removed 5 bases at V and 2 bases at J, with 12 bases between. Looked up from germline, CDR1 is LNHDA and CDR2 is SQIVND (reference sequence). The CDR3 protein is CASSFDRTNTEAFF. The DNA for the CDR3 is TGTGCCAGTAGTTTCGACAGGACCAACACTGAAGCTTTCTTT.

This clonotype was seen a few times. The rearrangement uses TRBV28 and TRBJ2-5; 9 bases line up with TRBD1. In germline, CDR1 is MDHEN, CDR2 SYDVKM. V gave up 4 bases and J gave up 3 bases; unmatched junction bases: 0. The CDR3 contains 13 residues. The CDR3 DNA is TGTGCCAGCAGTTGGGACAGGGAAGAGACCCAGTACTTC. This codes for CASSWDREETQYF.

This clonotype appeared a few times. The rearrangement links TRBV12-3 or TRBV12-4 to TRBJ1-2; unclear D gene. The CDR3 runs to 15 residues. Trimming stripped 2 bases from V and 1 base from J, with 11 bases between. CDR3 DNA: TGTGCCAGCAGTTTACGGCACTCACTTAACTATGGCTACACCTTC. This codes for CASSLRHSLNYGYTF.

This clonotype occurred a few times. The chain joins TRBV6-2 or TRBV6-3 to TRBJ1-1; the D is unclear. This CDR3 spans 16 amino acids. Germline-derived CDR1 and CDR2 are MNHEY and SVGEGT. V gave up 0 bases and J gave up 3 bases, with 14 bases separating them. DNA for the CDR3: TGTGCCAGCAGTTACTCGAATAGAGGAGGGTACACTGAAGCTTTCTTT. This translates into CASSYSNRGGYTEAFF.

Worth noting for this clonotype: This may be a read error: a much more frequent sequence differs by one nucleotide. The rearrangement joins TRBV7-9 to TRBJ1-4, with 8 bases aligning to TRBD1. Germline trimming cut 5 bases from V and 11 bases from J; bases unmatched to any gene: 10. CDR1 and CDR2 (germline): SEHNR, FQNEAQ (reference sequence). The CDR3 loop spans 14 amino acids. DNA of the CDR3: TGTGCCAGCAGCGTAGACCAGGGGGCAGGGAAACTGTTTTTT. Translating it yields CASSVDQGAGKLFF.

Remarks on this clonotype: This sequence may be a read error, since a much larger clone differs from it by one base. The missing conserved phenylalanine or tryptophan at the end of this CDR3 makes a read error likely. V and J are TRBV2 and TRBJ1-1; D gene unclear. The CDR3 runs 16 residues. Trimming shortened V by 6 bases and J by 1 base, and 18 bases separated the two germline ends. The germline V gene has CDR1 SNHLY and CDR2 FYNNEI. The CDR3 DNA follows: TGTGCCAGCAGCATCAATCCGGGCTGGGGGAACACTGAAGCTTTCCTT. This encodes CASSINPGWGNTEAFL.

This chain uses TRBV10-3 with TRBJ1-3; 10 positions match TRBD1. V lost 7 bases to trimming and J lost 2 bases; unmatched junction nucleotides: 5. The CDR3 length is 15 residues. CDR1 and CDR2 (germline): ENHRY, SYGVKD. The CDR3 reads CAIKATGGTGNTIYF. The CDR3 nucleotides are TGTGCCATCAAGGCGACAGGGGGCACTGGAAACACCATATATTTT.

The CDR3 nucleotides read TGTGCCAGCAGCTTAGAGGGGGCCCCCGGGGAGCTGTTTTTT. This gives the protein CASSLEGAPGELFF. The chain is built from TRBV11-2 and TRBJ2-2; weak D call: TRBD1 (6 bases). The CDR3 length is 14 residues. Trimming pared 0 bases from V and 6 bases from J, leaving 8 bases between. The germline gives CDR1 SGHAT, CDR2 FQNNGV.

Comment on this clonotype: A much larger clone differs from this one at a single base, so this may be a read error. The conserved final phenylalanine or tryptophan is absent from the CDR3, which likely points to a read error. The chain has TRBV7-9 and TRBJ2-5; no clear D. The end of the DNA aligns better with TRBJ2-7, so the J call may be wrong. Per the germline V gene, CDR1 is SEHNR and CDR2 is FQNEAQ (reference sequence). This CDR3 is 16 amino acids long. CDR3 coding DNA: TGTGCCAGCAGCTTAGCGCCCAGCACTCGAGACTACGAGCAGTACCTC. This codes for CASSLAPSTRDYEQYL.

This clonotype came up many times. The V call is TRBV20-1, the J call TRBJ2-7; no clear D. CDR3 size: 12 residues. The V and J ends lost 3 bases and 1 base respectively, with 7 bases between them. Germline CDR1 and CDR2: DFQATT and SNEGSKA (reference sequence). CDR3 residues: CSASTGSYEQYF. CDR3 in DNA: TGCAGTGCTAGTACCGGGTCCTACGAGCAGTACTTC.

V and J are TRBV9 and TRBJ2-2; tentatively, D is TRBD1 (6 bases). Trimming shortened V by 3 bases and J by 6 bases, and 15 bases separated the two germline ends. This CDR3 has 15 amino acids. Germline CDR1 SGDLS, CDR2 YYNGEE. The CDR3 loop reads CASSGESDRSGELFF. The CDR3, as DNA: TGTGCCAGCAGCGGAGAGTCCGACAGGTCCGGGGAGCTGTTTTTT. Variable domain in full (rest from reference TRBV9 and TRBJ2-2): DSGVTQTPKHLITATGQRVTLRCSPRSGDLSVYWYQQSLDQGLQFLIQYYNGEERAKGNILERFSAQQFPDLHSELNLSSLELGDSALYFCASSGESDRSGELFFGEGSRLTVL.

This clonotype was seen at least ten times. The V gene is TRBV29-1, the J gene TRBJ1-1; D is undetermined. The CDR3 is 14 residues long. Germline CDR1 reads SQVTM; CDR2 reads ANQGSEA. V was shortened by 0 bases and J by 1 base, with 9 bases between the two germline ends. Written as DNA, the CDR3 is TGCAGCGTTGAAGAAGCGAACACGAACACTGAAGCTTTCTTT. Its translation: CSVEEANTNTEAFF.

The rearrangement uses TRBV25-1 and TRBJ2-6; D is ambiguous. V was shortened by 4 bases and J by 4 bases, with 11 bases between the two germline ends. The CDR3 spans 15 residues. In germline, CDR1 is MGHDK, CDR2 SYGVNS. CDR3 nucleotide sequence: TGTGCCAGCAGTGCTAGAGATGGAGGGGCCAACGTCCTGACTTTC. It encodes CASSARDGGANVLTF.

The rearrangement links TRBV7-9 to TRBJ1-4; possible D gene TRBD1, 6 bases. V lost 5 bases and J lost 4, with 17 bases in between. Germline-derived CDR1 and CDR2 are SEHNR and FQNEAQ (reference sequence). CDR3 length equals 16 residues. CDR3 sequence (DNA): TGTGCCAGCAGCCCAGGACAGATTTCTAATAATGAAAAACTGTTTTTT. This codes for CASSPGQISNNEKLFF.

The rearrangement joins TRBV7-2 to TRBJ1-2; no clear D. Deletions cut 6 bases from V and 2 bases from J, with 10 bases between. Germline V CDR1 and CDR2: SGHTA, FQGNSA. The CDR3 runs 13 residues. The CDR3 spells CASRHKGNYGYTF. The CDR3, as DNA: TGTGCCAGCAGGCATAAGGGAAACTATGGCTACACCTTC.

The chain employs TRBV11-1 and TRBJ2-3; maybe TRBD2 (5 bases). From germline, CDR1 is SGHAT and CDR2 FQDESV (reference sequence). Trimming cost V 1 base and J 6 bases, with 11 bases left between them. CDR3 length equals 14 residues. The CDR3 is CASSLDLASDTQYF. The DNA of the CDR3 is TGTGCCAGCAGCTTAGACCTAGCTTCGGATACGCAGTATTTT.

The genes are TRBV7-9 and TRBJ1-6; D call uncertain. CDR3 size: 14 residues. The germline gives CDR1 SEHNR, CDR2 FQNEAQ (reference sequence). Trimming removed 3 bases at V and 8 bases at J, with 11 bases between. This CDR3 reads CASSFGRVYSPLHF. The CDR3 DNA reads TGTGCCAGCAGCTTCGGAAGGGTTTATTCACCCCTCCACTTT.

This chain links TRBV19 with TRBJ2-7; 9 bases match TRBD1. The junction had 1 base not matched to a gene; V was cut back by 8 bases and J by 5 bases. The CDR3 spans 11 residues. Germline V gene lookup returns CDR1 LNHDA and CDR2 SQIVND (reference sequence). CDR3 in DNA: TGTGCCAGTGGGGACAGGGACGAGCAGTACTTC. Its translation is CASGDRDEQYF.

This chain uses TRBV11-3 with TRBJ1-1, with D maybe TRBD1 (6 bases). V was pared by 2 bases and J by 8 bases, with 12 bases between. The length of the CDR3 is 13 residues. Germline V gene data show CDR1 as SGHNT and CDR2 as YENEEA. The CDR3 sequence: CASSLSGAGEAFF. The CDR3 DNA reads as TGTGCCAGCAGCTTATCGGGGGCAGGGGAAGCTTTCTTT.

This clonotype was counted only a few times. DNA of the CDR3: TGTGCCAGCAGCTTAGAATCCGGGGTAGCGGAGCTGTTTTTT. Amino acid sequence: CASSLESGVAELFF. The chain recombines TRBV7-2 with TRBJ2-2; a weak D match, TRBD2 (5 bases). The CDR3 has 14 residues. Germline loops: CDR1 SGHTA, CDR2 FQGNSA. V lost 1 base and J lost 10, with 13 bases in between.

This chain uses TRBV7-9 with TRBJ1-5, with a weak D call TRBD1 (5 bases). Looked up from germline, CDR1 is SEHNR and CDR2 is FQNEAQ (reference sequence). The CDR3 runs 13 residues. The germline V and J ends were trimmed by 5 bases and 14 bases, with 19 bases remaining between them. The CDR3 loop is CASSHGTANYEHF. In nucleotides, the CDR3 is TGTGCCAGCAGCCACGGGACGGCCAACTACGAGCATTTT.

The sample holds a few counts of this clonotype. This chain joins TRBV5-6 and TRBJ2-1; 8 bases map to TRBD2. CDR3 length: 17 amino acids. Trimming at V came to 3 bases and at J to 2 bases, leaving 10 bases not matched to a gene. The germline V gene has CDR1 SGHDT and CDR2 YYEEEE. CDR3 bases: TGTGCCAGCAGCTACGGCGCGGGACTAGGTCCCTACAATGAGCAGTTCTTC. This translates into CASSYGAGLGPYNEQFF.

V and J are TRBV11-2 and TRBJ2-5; D gene ambiguous. V was shortened by 0 bases and J by 4 bases, with 9 bases between the two germline ends. The germline V gene has CDR1 SGHAT and CDR2 FQNNGV. The CDR3 is 14 residues long. The CDR3 DNA follows: TGTGCCAGCAGCTTAGATCGGGTTACAGAGACCCAGTACTTC. Protein product: CASSLDRVTETQYF.

This chain uses TRBV6-5 with TRBJ1-1, with TRBD1 matching over 8 bases. Trimming at V came to 7 bases and at J to 7 bases, leaving 8 bases not matched to a gene. CDR3 length: 13 residues. Germline V gene sequence: CDR1 MNHEY, CDR2 SVGAGI. The CDR3 sequence is CASTSGGFGEAFF. For the CDR3, the DNA is TGTGCCAGCACCTCAGGGGGCTTTGGTGAAGCTTTCTTT.

V and J are TRBV7-2 and TRBJ2-7, with TRBD2 matching over 8 bases. CDR1 is SGHTA and CDR2 is FQGNSA in the germline V gene. The length of the CDR3 is 14 residues. Germline trimming cut 0 bases from V and 6 bases from J; bases unmatched to any gene: 4. CDR3: CASSLASGGPEQYF. In DNA, the CDR3 is TGTGCCAGCAGCTTAGCCAGCGGGGGCCCCGAGCAGTACTTC.

The chain uses TRBV25-1 and TRBJ2-5, with 9 bases matching TRBD1. Per germline, CDR1 MGHDK and CDR2 SYGVNS. J was trimmed by 4 bases and V by 6 bases; bases with no gene match: 9. CDR3 size: 15 residues. The CDR3 region has the DNA TGTGCCAGCAGGGTAGGACAGGGGTTAACAGAGACCCAGTACTTC. Translating it yields CASRVGQGLTETQYF.